This T cell receptor (beta chain) was recovered during a study of CD8+CD57+ T cells in acquired aplastic anemia. In the study overall: The DNA of sorted CD4+ and CD8+ cells averaged approximately 3.4 ug. Overall study results and limits: For CD8+ Simpson's diversity, patients and controls showed no significant difference.

TCR beta VDJ and CDR3 profiling used genomic DNA as template. TCRdb passed the reads through MiXCR, listing each CDR3 protein once. The sample has about 180,000 distinct CDR3 sequences; around 63% are singletons. The sequenced patients had an expansion of CD8+CD57+ cells seen by flow cytometry. Patients uniformly had severe acquired aplastic anemia. No therapy was given to patients before blood sampling. CDR3 size: 15 residues. The V end was cut by 0 bases, the J end by 2 bases, with 12 bases between. From germline, CDR1 is SGHRS and CDR2 YFSETQ. As regards this clonotype: Its antigen is not identified.

V and J are TRBV5-1 and TRBJ2-7; D not resolved. Sequencing input: sorted CD4+, CD8+, or CD8+CD57+ T cells (not recorded which) from PBMCs. The sequence derives from a human donor with aplastic anemia. The CDR3 loop is CASSLGPTSTYEQYF. In DNA form, the CDR3 reads TGCGCCAGCAGCTTGGGTCCCACAAGTACCTACGAGCAGTACTTC.